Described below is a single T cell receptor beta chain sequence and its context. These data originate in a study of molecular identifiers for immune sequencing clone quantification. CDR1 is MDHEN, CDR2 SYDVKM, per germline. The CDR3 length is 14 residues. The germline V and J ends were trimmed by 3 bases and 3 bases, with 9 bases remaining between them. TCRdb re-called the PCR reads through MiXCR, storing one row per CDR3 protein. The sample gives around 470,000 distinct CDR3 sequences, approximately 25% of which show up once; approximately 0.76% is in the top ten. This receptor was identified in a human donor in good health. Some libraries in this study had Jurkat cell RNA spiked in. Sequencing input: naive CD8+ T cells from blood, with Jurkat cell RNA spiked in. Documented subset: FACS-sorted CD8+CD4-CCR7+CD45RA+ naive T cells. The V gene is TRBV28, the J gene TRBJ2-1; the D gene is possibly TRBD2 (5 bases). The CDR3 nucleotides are TGTGCCAGCAGTTTTCGGGGTTTCTACAATGAGCAGTTCTTC. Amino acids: CASSFRGFYNEQFF.